The present T cell receptor (beta chain) was sequenced within a study of blood T cell repertoires in COVID-19. Study-level information: Samples came from the United States, Italy and Spain, spanning acute and convalescent COVID-19.

The table came from immunoSEQ multiplex PCR; TCRdb's copy has only in-frame clones and leaves some out. The sample shows about 250,000 clones, just over 85% of them seen only once. The germline gives CDR1 LNHDA, CDR2 SQIVND (reference sequence). The CDR3 has 13 residues. Trimming at V came to 5 bases and at J to 8 bases, leaving 3 bases not matched to a gene. The sequenced sample consisted of PBMCs or T cells enriched from blood (not recorded which). This chain connects TRBV19 to TRBJ1-4; TRBD1 agrees at 9 bases. The receptor comes from a man aged 18 to 30 who had recovered from COVID-19. The CDR3 DNA follows: TGTGCCAGTAGTTGGACAGGGGACGAAAAACTGTTTTTT. Amino acid sequence: CASSWTGDEKLFF.